The 23 T cell receptor beta chains reported below all come from one sample, sequenced in a study of Tregs in tolerant kidney transplant recipients. Produced via immunoSEQ multiplex PCR; TCRdb's table is partial and in-frame only. In the table there are some 240,000 clones, 80% to 85% of which are singletons. The sample taken for sequencing was CD4+ T cells from blood. The receptors were sampled from a human donor in good health.

V gene TRBV2 combines with J gene TRBJ1-6, with a possible D match to TRBD1 (6 bases). Germline CDR1 and CDR2: SNHLY and FYNNEI. Trimming shortened V by 2 bases and J by 4 bases, and 15 bases separated the two germline ends. The CDR3 extends over 17 amino acids. This CDR3 reads CASSERGRGAYNSPLHF. CDR3 nucleotides: TGTGCCAGCAGTGAAAGGGGGAGGGGCGCGTATAATTCACCCCTCCACTTT.

CDR3 nucleotide sequence: TGCGCCAGCAGCTTGGGTCCAGAAGGAGAGACCCAGTACTTC. It encodes CASSLGPEGETQYF. The chain employs TRBV5-1 and TRBJ2-5; no reliable D call. The V and J ends lost 0 bases and 4 bases respectively, with 10 bases between them. The CDR3 runs 14 residues. Germline CDR1 reads SGHRS; CDR2 reads YFSETQ.

The rearrangement joins TRBV2 to TRBJ2-3; D may be TRBD1 or TRBD2 (5 bases each). V dropped 6 bases and J dropped 2 bases, with 12 bases sitting between them. Germline values: CDR1 SNHLY, CDR2 FYNNEI. CDR3 length: 14 residues. In DNA form, the CDR3 reads TGTGCCAGCAGCGGGACGAGTTTCACAGATACGCAGTATTTT. This sequence encodes CASSGTSFTDTQYF.

The chain joins TRBV5-1 to TRBJ2-3, with 13 bases matching TRBD2. Trimming removed 4 bases from V and 0 bases from J; junction bases left unmatched: 8. The germline V gene has CDR1 SGHRS and CDR2 YFSETQ. This CDR3 has 18 amino acids. The CDR3 here is CASSAAAGLAGSTDTQYF. The CDR3 DNA sequence: TGCGCCAGCAGCGCAGCCGCGGGACTAGCGGGGAGCACAGATACGCAGTATTTT.

The rearrangement links TRBV19 to TRBJ2-7, with D possibly matching TRBD1 (5 bases). CDR1 LNHDA and CDR2 SQIVND come from the germline V gene (reference sequence). Trimming shortened V by 1 base and J by 3 bases, and 10 bases separated the two germline ends. CDR3 length equals 14 residues. The CDR3 DNA follows: TGTGCCAGTAGTATAGGGACACGAGGCTACGAGCAGTACTTC. Its translation: CASSIGTRGYEQYF.

V usage is TRBV5-4 and J usage is TRBJ1-4, with D unclear. The V and J ends lost 0 bases and 6 bases respectively, with 9 bases between them. Germline-derived CDR1 and CDR2 are SGHNT and YYREEE (reference sequence). This CDR3 spans 14 amino acids. The CDR3 nucleotides are TGTGCCAGCAGCTTGGACAGTTCCGATGAAAAACTGTTTTTT. Translating gives CASSLDSSDEKLFF. The full variable domain, completed using reference TRBV5-4 and TRBJ1-4, is ETGVTQSPTHLIKTRGQQVTLRCSSQSGHNTVSWYQQALGQGPQFIFQYYREEENGRGNFPPRFSGLQFPNYSSELNVNALELDDSALYLCASSLDSSDEKLFFGSGTQLSVL.

The chain carries TRBV11-2 and TRBJ2-1; TRBD2 matches at 13 bases. The germline V gene has CDR1 SGHAT and CDR2 FQNNGV. This CDR3 has 19 residues. V trimming: 4 bases; J trimming: 1 base; junction bases outside the gene matches: 10. Here the CDR3 DNA reads TGTGCCAGCAGCTCCGACGGGACTAGCGGGAAGACTTCCTACAATGAGCAGTTCTTC. This encodes CASSSDGTSGKTSYNEQFF.

The chain employs TRBV5-1 and TRBJ2-6; D not certain. V was trimmed by 2 bases and J by 0 bases, leaving 12 bases between them. CDR3 length equals 17 residues. In germline, CDR1 is SGHRS, CDR2 YFSETQ. CDR3 coding DNA: TGCGCCAGCAGCTTTACCCCTTTGAGCTCTGGGGCCAACGTCCTGACTTTC. Translation: CASSFTPLSSGANVLTF.

The chain carries TRBV7-9 and TRBJ2-1; 8 bases fit TRBD2. Germline V gene lookup returns CDR1 SEHNR and CDR2 FQNEAQ (reference sequence). With V trimmed by 2 bases and J by 2 bases, 2 bases remained unmatched. There are 15 residues in the CDR3. The DNA of the CDR3 is TGTGCCAGCAGCTTAAGCGGGGGAACCTACAATGAGCAGTTCTTC. This encodes CASSLSGGTYNEQFF. The complete variable domain, with remaining parts taken from reference TRBV7-9 and TRBJ2-1, reads DTGVSQNPRHKITKRGQNVTFRCDPISEHNRLYWYRQTLGQGPEFLTYFQNEAQLEKSRLLSDRFSAERPKGSFSTLEIQRTEQGDSAMYLCASSLSGGTYNEQFFGPGTRLTVL.

The rearrangement uses TRBV14 and TRBJ2-7; no clear D. The CDR3 consists of 12 residues. In germline, CDR1 is SGHDN, CDR2 FVKESK. V lost 5 bases and J 7 bases, leaving 12 bases between the germline ends. CDR3 sequence reads: CASSSVRKEQYF. CDR3 coding DNA: TGTGCCAGCAGCTCGGTCAGGAAAGAGCAGTACTTC. Variable domain in full (rest from reference TRBV14 and TRBJ2-7): EAGVTQFPSHSVIEKGQTVTLRCDPISGHDNLYWYRRVMGKEIKFLLHFVKESKQDESGMPNNRFLAERTGGTYSTLKVQPAELEDSGVYFCASSSVRKEQYFGPGTRLTVT.

In DNA form, the CDR3 reads TGTGCCTGCATCCGAGGGACTATCTACGAGCAGTACTTC. Translating it yields CACIRGTIYEQYF. The chain links TRBV30 to TRBJ2-7; 7 positions match TRBD2. Germline V lookup: CDR1 GTSNPN, CDR2 SVGIG (reference sequence). The CDR3 loop spans 13 amino acids. Trimming removed 6 bases from V and 3 bases from J; junction bases left unmatched: 8.

The chain recombines TRBV11-2 with TRBJ1-2; D ambiguous. The V and J ends lost 2 bases and 7 bases respectively, with 11 bases between them. The CDR3 spans 13 residues. CDR1 and CDR2 (germline): SGHAT, FQNNGV. The CDR3 protein is CASSLSPTFGYTF. The CDR3 DNA follows: TGTGCCAGCAGCTTAAGTCCCACTTTTGGCTACACCTTC. Drawing the rest from reference TRBV11-2 and TRBJ1-2, the complete variable domain is EAGVAQSPRYKIIEKRQSVAFWCNPISGHATLYWYQQILGQGPKLLIQFQNNGVVDDSQLPKDRFSAERLKGVDSTLKIQPAKLEDSAVYLCASSLSPTFGYTFGSGTRLTVV.

The gene calls are TRBV5-1 and TRBJ2-3; D is uncertain. The CDR3 spans 11 residues. Germline V gene data show CDR1 as SGHRS and CDR2 as YFSETQ. The germline V and J ends were trimmed by 3 bases and 2 bases, with 1 base remaining between them. CDR3 in amino acids: CASSYTDTQYF. CDR3 nucleotides: TGCGCCAGCAGCTACACAGATACGCAGTATTTT.

The rearrangement joins TRBV5-4 to TRBJ1-1, with 7 bases identical to TRBD1. This CDR3 is built from 15 residues. CDR1 is SGHNT and CDR2 is YYREEE in the germline V gene (reference sequence). V dropped 5 bases and J dropped 0; count of bases not matched to a gene: 7. CDR3 DNA sequence: TGTGCCAGCAGAACAGGGGCCCGGATGAACACTGAAGCTTTCTTT. Protein product: CASRTGARMNTEAFF.

The chain couples TRBV10-1 to TRBJ2-3, with 8 bases matching TRBD1. J gave up 6 bases and V 4 bases, and 9 bases lay outside the gene matches. Germline V gene sequence: CDR1 WNHNN, CDR2 SYGVQD (reference sequence). The length of the CDR3 is 15 residues. The CDR3 DNA follows: TGCGCCAGCAGTGCCGGACAGGGTTCGATGGATACGCAGTATTTT. Protein product: CASSAGQGSMDTQYF.

On this clone: Other DNA sequences in this sample translate to the same CDR3. The V and J genes are TRBV5-1 and TRBJ2-1; TRBD1 might be the D (5 bases). Trimming shortened V by 1 base and J by 0 bases, and 8 bases separated the two germline ends. Germline V lookup: CDR1 SGHRS, CDR2 YFSETQ. There are 15 residues in the CDR3. In DNA form, the CDR3 reads TGCGCCAGCAGCTTGCAGGGAAGCTCCTACAATGAGCAGTTCTTC. This encodes CASSLQGSSYNEQFF.

The gene calls are TRBV6-6 and TRBJ1-4; a possible D gene is TRBD1 (5 bases). Germline loops: CDR1 MNHNY, CDR2 SVGAGI (reference sequence). The CDR3 is 14 residues long. V was shortened by 5 bases and J by 3 bases, with 10 bases between the two germline ends. The CDR3 coding sequence is TGTGCCAGCAGTCCGGCCAGGGCTAATGAAAAACTGTTTTTT. The encoded protein is CASSPARANEKLFF.

This clone has only a few counts. V and J are TRBV15 and TRBJ1-2; the match to TRBD1 covers 7 bases. Trimming took 0 bases from V and 4 from J; bases not matched to a gene: 2. Germline V gene data show CDR1 as LNHNV and CDR2 as YYDKDF (reference sequence). The CDR3 runs to 14 residues. The CDR3 spells CATSREGGGYGYTF. The CDR3, as DNA: TGTGCCACCAGCAGAGAAGGGGGCGGCTATGGCTACACCTTC.

This clone has more than one count but fewer than ten. The gene calls are TRBV2 and TRBJ2-7; D unresolved. Between the trimmed V and J ends, which lost 9 bases and 4 bases, there was a span of 1 base. CDR1 and CDR2 from the germline V gene are SNHLY and FYNNEI. The CDR3 length is 8 residues. CDR3 in DNA: TGTGCCAGTTACGAGCAGTACTTC. It is translated as CASYEQYF.

The CDR3 sequence is CASSSGQQNTGELFF. The CDR3 DNA reads TGCGCCAGCAGCTCGGGACAGCAGAACACCGGGGAGCTGTTTTTT. This chain uses TRBV5-1 with TRBJ2-2; TRBD1 aligns across 7 bases. From germline, CDR1 is SGHRS and CDR2 YFSETQ. V trimming: 3 bases; J trimming: 1 base; junction bases outside the gene matches: 3. CDR3 length equals 15 residues.

This chain links TRBV18 with TRBJ2-1; TRBD2 agrees at 8 bases. Trimming at V came to 1 base and at J to 1 base, leaving 6 bases not matched to a gene. Per germline, CDR1 KGHSH and CDR2 LQKENI. CDR3 size: 17 residues. This CDR3 is CASSPLSASGSYNEQFF. The DNA of the CDR3 is TGTGCCAGCTCACCACTCTCGGCTAGCGGGTCCTACAATGAGCAGTTCTTC.

The chain links TRBV19 to TRBJ1-1; D not resolved. CDR1 LNHDA and CDR2 SQIVND come from the germline V gene (reference sequence). Between the trimmed V and J ends, which lost 4 bases and 8 bases, there was a span of 11 bases. This CDR3 is 12 amino acids long. As DNA, the CDR3 is TGTGCCAGTAGTACCCAACTACAGGAAGCTTTCTTT. Protein: CASSTQLQEAFF.

Details on this clone: Other DNA sequences of this sample code for an identical CDR3. The rearrangement uses TRBV5-1 and TRBJ1-3; D unresolved. This CDR3 is 15 amino acids long. V lost 2 bases, J lost 7 bases, and 16 bases lay in between. Germline lookup yields CDR1 SGHRS and CDR2 YFSETQ. CDR3 bases: TGCGCCAGCAGCTTATCAGGTCTCCCGAGGAACACCATATATTTT. The encoded protein is CASSLSGLPRNTIYF.